The 32 T cell receptor beta chains below were found in one sample sequenced in a study of circulating CD8 cells and anti-PD-1 response in melanoma. From live CD3+CD8+TCRalphabeta+ cells, four PD-1 and/or TIGIT subsets were sorted. Using around 14 ng of total RNA, TCR libraries were made with the QIAseq Immune Repertoire TCR panel. Using its own MiXCR run on the reads, TCRdb lists one record per CDR3 protein. Of about a thousand distinct CDR3 sequences detected, approximately 8.4% appear once; the ten largest clones hold around 5.5%. The source was CD8+ T cells from PBMCs, collected at baseline or after one month of anti-PD-1 therapy (not recorded which). Source of these receptors: a human donor with melanoma.

This clonotype is labeled as large. This rearrangement joins TRBV6-4 to TRBJ2-2; 13 positions match TRBD2. The length of the CDR3 is 18 residues. Germline CDR1 is MRHNA and CDR2 is SNTAGT. V shed 3 bases and J 5 bases; nucleotides not matched to a gene: 9. DNA for the CDR3: TGTGCCAGCAGTGAGGACGGGACTAGCGGGGTATTAACCGGGGAGCTGTTTTTT. Protein sequence: CASSEDGTSGVLTGELFF.

The table lists this clonotype with a few counts. The chain joins TRBV15 to TRBJ2-7, with TRBD1 matching over 7 bases. CDR1 is LNHNV, CDR2 YYDKDF, per germline (reference sequence). There are 14 residues in the CDR3. V shed 5 bases, J shed 1 base, and the junction held 5 bases outside the gene matches. The CDR3 loop is CATSGRQGSYEQYF. The CDR3, as DNA: TGTGCCACCAGCGGCCGACAGGGTTCCTACGAGCAGTACTTC.

By share of the sample, this clonotype is medium-sized. The chain joins TRBV19 to TRBJ2-5, with D possibly TRBD1 on 6 matching bases. Looked up from germline, CDR1 is LNHDA and CDR2 is SQIVND (reference sequence). The CDR3 is 15 amino acids. The V end was cut by 3 bases, the J end by 3 bases, with 14 bases between. The DNA of the CDR3 is TGTGCCAGTAGTATTATGGGGACAATGAAAGAGACCCAGTACTTC. Its protein product is CASSIMGTMKETQYF.

In this sample, this clonotype is large. V gene TRBV4-2 combines with J gene TRBJ1-2; maybe TRBD1 (6 bases). The germline V gene has CDR1 LGHNA and CDR2 YNFKEQ. This CDR3 has 13 residues. V lost 7 bases, J lost 4 bases, and 13 bases lay in between. CDR3 sequence (DNA): TGTGCCAGCAATCCGGGGGCTGGCTATGGCTACACCTTC. Its protein is CASNPGAGYGYTF.

As to this clonotype: A much larger clone sits a single nucleotide away, making a read error possible. The chain couples TRBV19 to TRBJ2-1; no definite D call. The germline gives CDR1 LNHDA, CDR2 SQIVND (reference sequence). The CDR3 is 14 amino acids. CDR3 in DNA: TGTGCCAGTAGTATCAGCGACTTTTACAAAGAGCAGTTCTTC. As protein: CASSISDFYKEQFF. Combining the CDR3 with reference TRBV19 and TRBJ2-1 gives the whole variable domain DGGITQSPKYLFRKEGQNVTLSCEQNLNHDAMYWYRQDPGQGLRLIYYSQIVNDFQKGDIAEGYSVSREKKESFPLTVTSAQKNPTAFYLCASSISDFYKEQFFGPGTRLTVL.

The chain combines TRBV5-4 with TRBJ2-7; D gene unclear. V lost 7 bases to trimming and J lost 0 bases, with 11 bases between them. The germline V gene has CDR1 SGHNT and CDR2 YYREEE (reference sequence). The CDR3 totals 13 residues. CDR3 bases: TGTGCCAGCGAGGACGGTAGCTCCTACGAGCAGTACTTC. Its translation: CASEDGSSYEQYF.

This clonotype is large. The J gene is TRBJ2-1, the V gene TRBV4-2; 15 bases are shared with TRBD2. Per the germline V gene, CDR1 is LGHNA and CDR2 is YNFKEQ. This CDR3 has 17 amino acids. Germline trimming cut 3 bases from V and 4 bases from J; bases unmatched to any gene: 4. CDR3 DNA sequence: TGTGCCAGCAGCCACTCCGGACTAGCGGGGGGGTACAATGAGCAGTTCTTC. Its protein is CASSHSGLAGGYNEQFF.

This clonotype was detected a few times. The chain is built from TRBV13 and TRBJ1-4; TRBD1 might be the D (5 bases). Germline V gene lookup returns CDR1 PRHDT and CDR2 FYEKMQ (reference sequence). The CDR3 loop spans 13 amino acids. Trimming left V 5 bases short and J 7 bases short, with 11 bases between. The CDR3 DNA reads TGTGCCAGCAGCGCCGGGACGAGTGAAAAACTGTTTTTT. This sequence encodes CASSAGTSEKLFF.

By proportion, this clonotype is large. The chain links TRBV5-5 to TRBJ2-7, with D possibly matching TRBD2 (6 bases). CDR1 is SGHKS and CDR2 is YYEKEE in the germline V gene (reference sequence). This CDR3 is built from 15 residues. The germline V and J ends were trimmed by 2 bases and 0 bases, with 12 bases remaining between them. CDR3 amino acids: CASSFGQDYSYEQYF. The CDR3 DNA is TGTGCCAGCAGCTTTGGCCAGGACTACTCCTACGAGCAGTACTTC.

This clonotype rates as large (0.1 to 1%). The chain is built from TRBV19 and TRBJ2-6, with 7 bases fitting TRBD1. The CDR3 contains 20 residues. The ends lost 5 bases at V and 1 base at J; junction bases unmatched: 17. Germline values: CDR1 LNHDA, CDR2 SQIVND (reference sequence). This CDR3 is CASSSLAQTGFVSGANVLTF. The CDR3 DNA follows: TGTGCCAGTAGTTCACTCGCACAGACAGGGTTTGTGTCTGGGGCCAACGTCCTGACTTTC.

In its sample, this clonotype ranks as medium-sized. The CDR3 DNA is TGCGCCAGCAGCTTGTGGGTCGGTTTGGAGACCCAGTACTTC. This encodes CASSLWVGLETQYF. The genes are TRBV5-1 and TRBJ2-5, with D unclear. CDR1 is SGHRS, CDR2 YFSETQ, per germline. V lost 1 base and J 5 bases, leaving 12 bases between the germline ends. The CDR3 runs 14 residues.

By share of the sample, this clonotype is large. This chain connects TRBV23-1 to TRBJ2-7, with D perhaps matching TRBD1 (5 bases). TRBV23-1 is sorted into the ORF group, with uncertain function. The CDR3 extends over 15 amino acids. V lost 6 bases and J 3 bases, leaving 18 bases between the germline ends. CDR3 sequence: CASSRWGREVYEQYF. As DNA, the CDR3 is TGCGCCAGCAGCCGTTGGGGCAGGGAAGTCTACGAGCAGTACTTC.

Relative to its sample, this clonotype is medium-sized. The V call is TRBV6-6, the J call TRBJ2-7; D is unclear. CDR1 and CDR2 (germline): MNHNY, SVGAGI (reference sequence). V gave up 8 bases and J gave up 0 bases, with 5 bases separating them. CDR3 length: 11 amino acids. The CDR3 DNA reads as TGTGCCAGCGGGATCTCCTACGAGCAGTACTTC. This translates into CASGISYEQYF.

This clonotype is categorized as large. V and J are TRBV19 and TRBJ2-7; D is possibly TRBD1 (6 bases). V was pared by 6 bases and J by 4 bases, with 16 bases between. CDR1 is LNHDA and CDR2 is SQIVND in the germline V gene (reference sequence). The CDR3 is 14 amino acids. The CDR3 reads CASSQGGFQYEQYF. The CDR3, as DNA: TGTGCCAGTAGCCAAGGGGGTTTTCAATACGAGCAGTACTTC.

This clonotype is labeled as large. The rearrangement uses TRBV2 and TRBJ1-5; D unclear. There are 14 residues in the CDR3. Germline assignment: CDR1 SNHLY and CDR2 FYNNEI. V lost 5 bases and J lost 0, with 8 bases in between. The CDR3 coding sequence is TGTGCCAGCAGTTCAACAGATAGCAATCAGCCCCAGCATTTT. Translating it yields CASSSTDSNQPQHF. Looking up the rest from reference TRBV2 and TRBJ1-5 gives the full variable domain: EPEVTQTPSHQVTQMGQEVILRCVPISNHLYFYWYRQILGQKVEFLVSFYNNEISEKSEIFDDQFSVERPDGSNFTLKIRSTKLEDSAMYFCASSSTDSNQPQHFGDGTRLSIL.

The chain combines TRBV4-2 with TRBJ2-1; 11 nucleotides match TRBD2. Losses at the gene ends were 0 bases for V and 6 bases for J; bases not matched to a gene: 1. The V gene's germline CDR1 is LGHNA and CDR2 YNFKEQ. There are 15 residues in the CDR3. The CDR3 loop reads CASSQDSGGANEQFF. The CDR3 nucleotides are TGTGCCAGCAGCCAAGATAGCGGGGGGGCCAATGAGCAGTTCTTC.

Within the sample, this clonotype is medium-sized (0.01 to 0.1%). The chain recombines TRBV5-4 with TRBJ2-1; TRBD2 matches at 12 bases. V shed 0 bases and J 8 bases; nucleotides not matched to a gene: 3. The V gene's germline CDR1 is SGHNT and CDR2 YYREEE (reference sequence). The CDR3 is 15 amino acids. The CDR3 sequence: CASSLELAGGYEQFF. CDR3 sequence (DNA): TGTGCCAGCAGCTTGGAACTAGCGGGGGGCTATGAGCAGTTCTTC.

Sample share makes this clonotype large. The junction shows a germline mismatch at one end, possibly a read error. The CDR3 sequence: CASSLTPSGSYNEQFF. For the CDR3, the DNA is TGTGCCAGCAGCTTAACACCTAGCGGCTCCTATAATGAGCAGTTCTTC. The V call is TRBV7-3, the J call TRBJ2-1; 7 nucleotides match TRBD2. The germline V gene has CDR1 SGHTA and CDR2 FQGTGA. This CDR3 is built from 16 residues.

The V and J genes are TRBV28 and TRBJ2-7, with TRBD1 identical over 8 bases. This CDR3 region has 15 residues. With V trimmed by 7 bases and J by 2 bases, 10 bases remained unmatched. Germline CDR1 and CDR2: MDHEN and SYDVKM. In nucleotides, the CDR3 is TGTGCCAGCAATCTGTTGACAGGGGTCCCCTACGAGCAGTACTTC. The encoded protein is CASNLLTGVPYEQYF. Drawing the rest from reference TRBV28 and TRBJ2-7, the complete variable domain is DVKVTQSSRYLVKRTGEKVFLECVQDMDHENMFWYRQDPGLGLRLIYFSYDVKMKEKGDIPEGYSVSREKKERFSLILESASTNQTSMYLCASNLLTGVPYEQYFGPGTRLTVT.

By share of the sample, this clonotype is large. The V and J genes are TRBV28 and TRBJ2-1, with D perhaps matching TRBD2 (7 bases). This CDR3 spans 16 amino acids. With 8 bases removed from V and 3 bases from J, the gap between germline ends came to 20 bases. The germline V gene has CDR1 MDHEN and CDR2 SYDVKM. CDR3 region: CASGMRGQVLYNEQFF. Written as DNA, the CDR3 is TGTGCCAGCGGGATGCGGGGGCAGGTTCTCTACAATGAGCAGTTCTTC.

By frequency in the sample, this clonotype is medium-sized. This chain uses TRBV28 with TRBJ2-7, with TRBD1 identical over 11 bases. The CDR3 is 18 amino acids. Germline CDR1 and CDR2: MDHEN and SYDVKM. Germline trimming cut 5 bases from V and 3 bases from J; bases unmatched to any gene: 15. The CDR3 reads CASSPPPGQGGMDYEQYF. The CDR3 DNA reads as TGTGCCAGCAGTCCCCCGCCGGGACAGGGGGGGATGGACTACGAGCAGTACTTC.

In this sample, this clonotype is large. The chain uses TRBV19 and TRBJ2-1, with 9 positions matching TRBD2. V shed 5 bases and J 10 bases; nucleotides not matched to a gene: 12. The CDR3 runs to 15 residues. Germline-derived CDR1 and CDR2 are LNHDA and SQIVND (reference sequence). The CDR3, as DNA: TGTGCCAGTAGTTTCCCCCAGGCGGGGGGGAACGAGCAGTTCTTC. Encoded protein: CASSFPQAGGNEQFF. Supplemented by reference TRBV19 and TRBJ2-1, the full variable domain reads DGGITQSPKYLFRKEGQNVTLSCEQNLNHDAMYWYRQDPGQGLRLIYYSQIVNDFQKGDIAEGYSVSREKKESFPLTVTSAQKNPTAFYLCASSFPQAGGNEQFFGPGTRLTVL.

This clonotype is medium-sized within its sample. The chain links TRBV20-1 to TRBJ2-5; 12 nucleotides align to TRBD2. V lost 3 bases to trimming and J lost 6 bases; unmatched junction nucleotides: 11. Germline CDR1 and CDR2: DFQATT and SNEGSKA (reference sequence). The CDR3 is made up of 16 amino acids. The CDR3 sequence: CSASPPPSGGAKTQYF. CDR3 coding DNA: TGCAGTGCTAGTCCCCCCCCTAGCGGGGGGGCGAAGACCCAGTACTTC.

By share of the sample, this clonotype is medium-sized. The V call is TRBV4-2, the J call TRBJ2-7, with D uncertain. Germline V gene data show CDR1 as LGHNA and CDR2 as YNFKEQ. Trimming left V 3 bases short and J 0 bases short, with 12 bases between. The CDR3 extends over 15 amino acids. The DNA of the CDR3 is TGTGCCAGCAGCCAGTCATCCACAACCTCCTACGAGCAGTACTTC. Amino acids: CASSQSSTTSYEQYF.

This clonotype is categorized as large. The chain links TRBV4-1 to TRBJ2-4; D call uncertain. The CDR3 has 14 residues. Trimming cost V 1 base and J 7 bases, with 11 bases left between them. Germline V gene lookup returns CDR1 MGHRA and CDR2 YSYEKL. CDR3 region: CASSQVGQMNIQYF. The CDR3 DNA reads as TGCGCCAGCAGCCAAGTTGGCCAGATGAACATTCAGTACTTC.

This clonotype rates as large (0.1 to 1%). The chain links TRBV27 to TRBJ2-2, with no clear D. CDR1 and CDR2 from the germline V gene are MNHEY and SMNVEV (reference sequence). This CDR3 comprises 12 residues. The V end lost 1 base, the J end lost 8 bases, and 5 bases lay between the germline ends. The CDR3 spells CASSLLAGELFF. CDR3 bases: TGTGCCAGCAGTTTATTGGCGGGGGAGCTGTTTTTT.

This clonotype is labeled as medium-sized (0.01 to 0.1%). The V call is TRBV19, the J call TRBJ2-1; D tentatively reads TRBD1 or TRBD2 (6 bases each). Per germline, CDR1 LNHDA and CDR2 SQIVND (reference sequence). The CDR3 spans 15 residues. Deletions cut 3 bases from V and 6 bases from J, with 15 bases between. The CDR3: CASSIKGGYGNEQFF. CDR3 nucleotides: TGTGCCAGTAGTATCAAGGGGGGCTACGGCAATGAGCAGTTCTTC.

This clonotype is medium-sized (0.01 to 0.1%) by share. The V and J genes are TRBV19 and TRBJ2-1, with D perhaps matching TRBD2 (7 bases). Germline CDR1 is LNHDA and CDR2 is SQIVND (reference sequence). The length of the CDR3 is 14 residues. The V and J ends lost 7 bases and 4 bases respectively, with 14 bases between them. The chain's CDR3 is CASIGGGEYNEQFF. The CDR3 nucleotides are TGTGCCAGTATAGGCGGGGGCGAGTACAATGAGCAGTTCTTC.

This clonotype is large by share. The chain joins TRBV20-1 to TRBJ2-6; D not resolved. Per germline, CDR1 DFQATT and CDR2 SNEGSKA (reference sequence). The CDR3 is 16 amino acids. The ends were cut back, 0 bases at V and 4 bases at J, with 13 bases in the middle. For the CDR3, the DNA is TGCAGTGCTAGAGATCCAAGCGCTAGGGGGGCCAACGTCCTGACTTTC. Protein sequence: CSARDPSARGANVLTF.

This clonotype is categorized as large. This chain uses TRBV19 with TRBJ1-1; D remains unclear. The CDR3 loop spans 12 amino acids. Trimming left V 10 bases short and J 3 bases short, with 12 bases between. The germline V gene encodes CDR1 LNHDA and CDR2 SQIVND (reference sequence). The CDR3 region has the DNA TGTGCCACGACCATCGGGGACACTGAAGCTTTCTTT. Its protein product is CATTIGDTEAFF.

This clonotype ranks as large. The chain recombines TRBV24-1 with TRBJ2-7; a weak D match, TRBD1 (6 bases). The length of the CDR3 is 14 residues. Germline CDR1 KGHDR, CDR2 SFDVKD. V was trimmed by 4 bases and J by 2 bases, leaving 11 bases between them. The CDR3 sequence: CATSEATGPYEQYF. CDR3 nucleotides: TGTGCCACCAGTGAAGCGACAGGCCCCTACGAGCAGTACTTC.

The chain has TRBV4-1 and TRBJ2-7; tentatively, D is TRBD1 (6 bases). Germline loops: CDR1 MGHRA, CDR2 YSYEKL. The CDR3 runs 14 residues. Trimming shortened V by 3 bases and J by 4 bases, and 13 bases separated the two germline ends. In DNA form, the CDR3 reads TGCGCCAGCAGCCAGATACAGGGCCTGTACGAGCAGTACTTC. It translates to CASSQIQGLYEQYF.